A selection of T cell receptor beta chains follows, all from one sample in a study of cytomegalovirus exposure and HLA in healthy donors. Sequenced by immunoSEQ multiplex PCR; TCRdb stores in-frame clones only, minus some. The sample shows about 45,000 clones, approximately 78% of them seen only once. Specimen: PBMCs. Receptors originate from a woman in her twenties or thirties in good health and CMV-seronegative. Both conserved end residues are part of each CDR3. A D gene is named only where the DNA matches it firmly. The listing skips clone size in some rows; elsewhere it reads once, few, many or a size class.

>TRBJ1-1|-|-|TRBV30
TGTGCCTGGAGTGCGTACATGAACACTGAAGCTTTCTTT
CAWSAYMNTEAFF
>TRBJ2-7|-|-|TRBV29-1
TGCAGCGTCGGGTTCACCGGACTATCCTCCTACGAGCAGTACTTC
CSVGFTGLSSYEQYF
>TRBJ1-1|TRBD1|few|TRBV10-3
TGTGCCATCACAGGGGGCCCGAACACTGAAGCTTTCTTT
CAITGGPNTEAFF
>TRBJ2-1|-|-|TRBV5-1
TGCGCCAGCAGCTTTGGGGGGAGCTCCTACAATGAGCAGTTCTTC
CASSFGGSSYNEQFF
>TRBJ1-2|TRBD1|few|TRBV6-1
TGTGCCAGCAGAGAGGGGGCCGGTTCTGTCTATGGCTACACCTTC
CASREGAGSVYGYTF
>TRBJ2-7|-|medium-sized|TRBV7-2
TGTGCCAGCAGCTCTAAGGGCGGGGTTTCGTCCTACGAGCAGTACTTC
CASSSKGGVSSYEQYF
>TRBJ2-1|-|-|TRBV7-2
TGTGCCAGCAGCTTAGGTCAGGGGTACAATGAGCAGTTCTTC
CASSLGQGYNEQFF
>TRBJ1-1|TRBD1|few|TRBV6-5
TGTGCCAGCAGTAGGGGGCTCGGCACTGAAGCTTTCTTT
CASSRGLGTEAFF
>TRBJ1-1|-|once|TRBV10-3
TGTGCCATCACCATGGGGCCGAAGAACACTGAAGCTTTCTTT
CAITMGPKNTEAFF
>TRBJ2-5|-|few|TRBV9
TGTGCCAGCAGCCCCCGAGGAGGATTCACCCAAGAGACCCAGTACTTC
CASSPRGGFTQETQYF
>TRBJ2-3|-|-|TRBV18
TGTGCCAGCTCACCGGGCGCCGGCACAGATACGCAGTATTTT
CASSPGAGTDTQYF
>TRBJ1-5|-|few|TRBV7-3
TGTGCCAGCACCTTTCCGGATTTT
CASTFPDF
>TRBJ1-2|-|-|TRBV28
TGTGCCAGCAGAATCGAACAGGGTTATGGCTACACCTTC
CASRIEQGYGYTF
>TRBJ2-5|TRBD1|-|TRBV25-1
TGTGCCAGCAGCCCAACAGGGGGTAATACCCAGTACTTC
CASSPTGGNTQYF
>TRBJ1-5|-|-|TRBV6-5
TGTGCCAGCAGGAATACCTGGGGGGTAAATCAGCCCCAGCATTTT
CASRNTWGVNQPQHF
>TRBJ2-7|-|-|TRBV28
TGTGCCAGCAGTTTCGGGCAGGGCAGCTACGAGCAGTACTTC
CASSFGQGSYEQYF
>TRBJ2-5|-|once|TRBV9
TGTGCCAGCAGCGCTGGGGACTTCCAAGAGACCCAGTACTTC
CASSAGDFQETQYF
>TRBJ1-3|-|-|TRBV10-1
TGCGCCAGCAGTGGCGAACACACCATATATTTT
CASSGEHTIYF
>TRBJ1-5|-|once|TRBV19
TGTGCCAGTTCTACAGAAAATCGCAATCAGCCCCAGCATTTT
CASSTENRNQPQHF
>TRBJ1-1|-|-|TRBV30
TGTGCCTGGAGTGTACAGGGAAAGAACACTGAAGCTTTCTTT
CAWSVQGKNTEAFF
>TRBJ2-7|TRBD2|-|TRBV29-1
TGCAGCGTCTGGGGGGGTTCGGTCTACGAGCAGTACTTC
CSVWGGSVYEQYF
>TRBJ2-3|-|-|TRBV6-5
TGTGCCAGCAGCCTTCGCGCCCCAGATACGCAGTATTTT
CASSLRAPDTQYF
>TRBJ1-1|TRBD1|once|TRBV29-1
TGCAGCGTTGCCCGGGACAGGAACACTGAAGCTTTCTTT
CSVARDRNTEAFF
>TRBJ1-2|TRBD1|-|TRBV29-1
TGCAGCGTCGCCGGGACAGGGGAATCCTATGGCTACACCTTC
CSVAGTGESYGYTF
>TRBJ2-1|TRBD2|-|TRBV2
TGTGCCAGTCGGACTAGCGGGTCCTACAATGAGCAGTTCTTC
CASRTSGSYNEQFF
>TRBJ1-5|-|once|TRBV6-5
TGTGCCACCTCCGGGCGGGCTGGGGAAAATCAGCCCCAGCATTTT
CATSGRAGENQPQHF
>TRBJ1-3|-|few|TRBV6-1
TGTGCCAGCAGTGAACAATCTGGAAACACCATATATTTT
CASSEQSGNTIYF
>TRBJ1-2|TRBD1|-|TRBV5-1
TGCGCCAGCAGCTTGGCAGGGGGCGGCGGCTACACCTTC
CASSLAGGGGYTF
>TRBJ2-7|-|-|TRBV2
TGTGCCAGCAGTGGGCGACTAGACTACGAGCAGTACTTC
CASSGRLDYEQYF
>TRBJ2-5|TRBD2|once|TRBV6-5
TGTGCCAGCGCACGGGAGGGCGGGGAGACCCAGTACTTC
CASAREGGETQYF
>TRBJ2-1|TRBD2|-|TRBV5-1
TGCGCCAGCAGCGCGACGACTAGCGGGAGGGCCAATGAGCAGTTCTTC
CASSATTSGRANEQFF
>TRBJ2-3|-|-|TRBV5-4
TGTGCCAGCAGCTTGTCTACAGATACGCAGTATTTT
CASSLSTDTQYF
>TRBJ1-2|-|-|TRBV7-9
TGTGCCAGCAGCTCCTCAGGATTCTATGGCTACACCTTC
CASSSSGFYGYTF
>TRBJ2-1|-|once|TRBV7-8
TGTGCCAGCAGCTTAAGGGGATCGGACAATGAGCAGTTCTTC
CASSLRGSDNEQFF
>TRBJ1-1|-|-|TRBV5-1
TGCGCCAGCAGCTTGGGCACAGACACTGAAGCTTTCTTT
CASSLGTDTEAFF
>TRBJ2-7|TRBD1|-|TRBV27
TGTGCCAGCAGTCCCGGGACAGGGGTCCACGAGCAGTACTTC
CASSPGTGVHEQYF
>TRBJ2-5|-|once|TRBV29-1
TGCAGCGTTGTTGGGTCAGGGGACCAAGAGACCCAGTACTTC
CSVVGSGDQETQYF
>TRBJ1-6|TRBD1|-|TRBV28
TGTGCCAGCACCATTACAGGGGTCTCCTATAATTCACCCCTCCACTTT
CASTITGVSYNSPLHF
>TRBJ1-5|-|-|TRBV7-9
TGTGCCAGCAGCAGTGGCGGGGCAGATCAGCCCCAGCATTTT
CASSSGGADQPQHF
>TRBJ2-2|-|-|TRBV25-1
TGTGCCAGCAGTGAAGGTATAGGGGCAGCCGGGGAGCTGTTTTTT
CASSEGIGAAGELFF
>TRBJ2-5|-|-|TRBV7-9
TGTGCCAGCAGCTCGCAAGAGACCCAGTACTTC
CASSSQETQYF
>TRBJ2-2|TRBD1|-|TRBV6-1
TGTGCCGCTCCGGACAGGGAGAACACCGGGGAGCTGTTTTTT
CAAPDRENTGELFF
>TRBJ1-1|-|-|TRBV30
TGTGCCTGGAGTGTAAGTCCAGCTATCGGGGTAGGGTATGTTACTGAAGCTTTCTTT
CAWSVSPAIGVGYVTEAFF
>TRBJ2-2|-|-|TRBV10-3
TGTGCCATCAGTGAGGGGAGATCCTACACCGGGGAGCTGTTTTTT
CAISEGRSYTGELFF
>TRBJ1-5|-|few|TRBV28
TGTGCCAGCAGTCCCCTGGGGGAGGGTGGTAATCAGCCCCAGCATTTT
CASSPLGEGGNQPQHF
>TRBJ2-2|-|-|TRBV7-9
TGTGCCAGCAGTTGGACGACAGCCACCGGGGAGCTGTTTTTT
CASSWTTATGELFF
>TRBJ2-3|TRBD2|once|TRBV7-8
TGTGCCAGCAGCTTACGGCGGGGGGTCACAGATACGCAGTATTTT
CASSLRRGVTDTQYF
>TRBJ1-3|TRBD1|-|TRBV29-1
TGCAGCGTTGAATCTGACAGGGGGCCTGGAAACACCATATATTTT
CSVESDRGPGNTIYF
>TRBJ2-1|TRBD2|-|TRBV7-2
TGTGCCAGCAGACGACTAGCGGGAGGAGAAGAGCAGTTCTTC
CASRRLAGGEEQFF
>TRBJ1-1|TRBD1|few|TRBV7-6
TGTGCCAGCAGCTTCCGGACAGGGTCGAACACTGAAGCTTTCTTT
CASSFRTGSNTEAFF
>TRBJ1-5|-|-|TRBV6-5
TGTGCCAGCAGTCGCGCGATTAGCAATCAGCCCCAGCATTTT
CASSRAISNQPQHF
>TRBJ2-5|TRBD2|-|TRBV5-1
TGCGCCAGCAGCATTGTCCCCTTGGGAGCGGGGGGCCAAGAGACCCAGTACTTC
CASSIVPLGAGGQETQYF
>TRBJ1-5|-|-|TRBV6-1
TGTGCCAGCAGGCGACAGGGCAATCAGCCCCAGCATTTT
CASRRQGNQPQHF
>TRBJ1-1|TRBD1|-|TRBV5-1
TGCGCCAGCAGCCCCGACAGGGGGCATAACACTGAAGCTTTCTTT
CASSPDRGHNTEAFF
>TRBJ1-6|-|-|TRBV7-2
TGTGCCAGCAGCTTAAGCTACAGCTCCTATAATTCACCCCTCCACTTT
CASSLSYSSYNSPLHF
>TRBJ1-1|-|-|TRBV10-3
TGTGCCATCAGGAGTGACAGGTTGGGGGAAGCTTTCTTT
CAIRSDRLGEAFF
>TRBJ2-2|TRBD2|-|TRBV11-2
TGTGCCAGCCGGACTAGCGGGAGTGCCGGGGAGCTGTTTTTT
CASRTSGSAGELFF
>TRBJ1-1|TRBD1|-|TRBV29-1
TGCAGCGTTGACAGGGGGCGGACTGAAGCTTTCTTT
CSVDRGRTEAFF
>TRBJ1-1|-|once|TRBV7-9
TGTGCCAGCAGCCTGGCGGGGGCGGGCCCCCATGAAGCTTTCTTT
CASSLAGAGPHEAFF
>TRBJ1-1|-|once|TRBV25-1
TGTGCCAGCAGCGCGCCGGTCGGGTACACTGAAGCTTTCTTT
CASSAPVGYTEAFF